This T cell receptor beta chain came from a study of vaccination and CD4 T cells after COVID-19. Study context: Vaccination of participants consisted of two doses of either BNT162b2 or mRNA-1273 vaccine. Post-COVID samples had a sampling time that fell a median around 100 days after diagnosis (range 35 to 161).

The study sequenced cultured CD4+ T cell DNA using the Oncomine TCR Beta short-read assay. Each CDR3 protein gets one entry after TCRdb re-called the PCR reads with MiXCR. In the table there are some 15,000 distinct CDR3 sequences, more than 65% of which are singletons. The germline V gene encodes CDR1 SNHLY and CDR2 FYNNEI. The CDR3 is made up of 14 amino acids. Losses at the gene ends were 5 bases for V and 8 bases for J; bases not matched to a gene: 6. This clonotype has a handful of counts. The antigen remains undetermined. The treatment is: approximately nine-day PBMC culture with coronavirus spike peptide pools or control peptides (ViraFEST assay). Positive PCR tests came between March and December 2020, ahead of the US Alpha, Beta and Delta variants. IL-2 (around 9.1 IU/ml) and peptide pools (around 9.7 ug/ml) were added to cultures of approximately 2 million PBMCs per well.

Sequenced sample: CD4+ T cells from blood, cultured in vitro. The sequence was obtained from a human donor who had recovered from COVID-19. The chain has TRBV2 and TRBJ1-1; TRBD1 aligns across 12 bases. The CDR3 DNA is TGTGCCAGCAGTCCGGGACAGGGGGCCCGAGAAGCTTTCTTT. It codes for CASSPGQGAREAFF.